A selection of T cell receptor beta chains follows, all from one sample in a study of blood T cells in healthy people across ages. TCRdb re-derived calls from the 5' RACE reads in MiXCR, one entry per CDR3 protein. The table lists 630,000 or so distinct CDR3 sequences, about a third of them singletons. Sequencing was done on a sample of blood. The source is a woman older than 75 in good health. Each CDR3 is given with its conserved first and last residue. Fields, in order: V gene, clone size, J gene, D gene, CDR3 protein, CDR3 DNA. The D gene is left open where the match is weak. Where a row states a size, it is once, few, many or the class of an expanded clone; other rows omit it.

TRBV16,.,TRBJ1-4,TRBD1,CASSRQGSTNEKRFF,TGTGCCAGCAGCCGACAGGGGTCAACTAATGAAAAACGGTTTTTT
TRBV4-1,many,TRBJ1-4,.,CASSQDSLTPTTNEKLFF,TGCGCCAGCAGCCAAGATTCGCTCACACCAACAACTAATGAAAAACTGTTTTTT
TRBV20-1,.,TRBJ2-7,.,CSARGPLSSYEQYF,TGCAGTGCTAGAGGCCCGTTGAGCTCCTACGAGCAGTACTTC
TRBV20-1,few,TRBJ1-2,.,CSAPLGGYGYTF,TGCAGTGCCCCGCTAGGGGGTTATGGCTACACCTTC
TRBV5-1,large,TRBJ2-7,.,CASSWDKSYEQYF,TGCGCCAGCAGTTGGGACAAGTCCTACGAGCAGTACTTC
TRBV7-7,.,TRBJ2-5,.,CASSSGGFQETQYF,TGTGCCAGCAGCTCAGGGGGGTTCCAAGAGACCCAGTACTTC
TRBV30,.,TRBJ1-4,.,CAWSVVLLRTNEKLFF,TGTGCCTGGAGTGTAGTGTTGCTGAGAACTAATGAAAAACTGTTTTTT
TRBV3-1,many,TRBJ2-3,.,CASSQKSILTDTQYF,TGTGCCAGCAGCCAAAAATCTATTCTCACAGATACGCAGTATTTT
TRBV5-1,few,TRBJ1-5,.,CASSLGPSQPQHF,TGCGCCAGCAGCCTAGGCCCCAGTCAGCCCCAGCATTTT
TRBV12-3/TRBV12-4,many,TRBJ1-5,.,CASRPGGSNQPQHF,TGTGCCAGCAGACCAGGCGGTAGCAATCAGCCCCAGCATTTT
TRBV4-2,.,TRBJ2-3,.,CASSPVTGRTDTQYF,TGTGCCAGCAGCCCCGTGACAGGACGCACAGATACGCAGTATTTT
TRBV11-3,many,TRBJ2-1,TRBD1,CASSFDTGGFGNEQFF,TGTGCCAGCAGCTTCGACACAGGGGGGTTTGGCAATGAGCAGTTCTTC
TRBV20-1,many,TRBJ2-5,.,CSVVGRETQYF,TGCAGTGTGGTGGGCCGGGAGACCCAGTACTTC
TRBV5-1,.,TRBJ1-3,.,CASSLGQIGNTIYF,TGCGCCAGCAGCTTGGGACAGATTGGAAACACCATATATTTT
TRBV28,many,TRBJ2-7,.,CASSSPAYEQYF,TGTGCCAGCAGTTCCCCGGCCTACGAGCAGTACTTC
TRBV12-3/TRBV12-4,few,TRBJ1-3,TRBD1,CASSLVTGSAGAGNTIYF,TGTGCCAGCAGTTTGGTGACAGGGTCGGCCGGCGCTGGAAACACCATATATTTT
TRBV6-5,many,TRBJ2-7,.,CASSQTQSSYEQYF,TGTGCCAGCAGTCAAACCCAGAGCTCCTACGAGCAGTACTTC
TRBV20-1,few,TRBJ2-2,TRBD2,CSATSGVNTGELFF,TGCAGTGCTACTAGCGGGGTAAACACCGGGGAGCTGTTTTTT
TRBV6-1,.,TRBJ2-1,TRBD1,CASSDTGGRYNEQFF,TGTGCCAGCAGTGACACAGGGGGCCGCTACAATGAGCAGTTCTTC
TRBV2,.,TRBJ2-7,TRBD2,CASSRDGGDEQYF,TGTGCCAGCAGTCGGGACGGGGGGGACGAGCAGTACTTC
TRBV5-1,many,TRBJ1-1,.,CASSLGRNPGTNTEAFF,TGCGCCAGCAGCTTGGGTCGTAATCCAGGGACGAACACTGAAGCTTTCTTT
TRBV27,.,TRBJ2-2,.,CASSFSTGASYTGELFF,TGTGCCAGCAGTTTTTCCACTGGAGCCTCTTACACCGGGGAGCTGTTTTTT
TRBV6-1,.,TRBJ2-2,.,CASRRGLSTGELFF,TGTGCCAGCAGACGAGGTTTAAGCACCGGGGAGCTGTTTTTT
TRBV5-1,.,TRBJ2-7,TRBD2,CASSLAGGLFYEQYF,TGCGCCAGCAGCCTAGCGGGAGGACTCTTCTACGAGCAGTACTTC
TRBV30,few,TRBJ2-2,.,CAWSVRTLGTGELFF,TGTGCCTGGAGTGTCCGGACGTTGGGGACCGGGGAGCTGTTTTTT
TRBV7-2,.,TRBJ2-3,.,CASSLALTASQRQYF,TGTGCCAGCAGCTTAGCGCTAACGGCTAGCCAACGTCAGTATTTT
TRBV5-1,many,TRBJ1-1,.,CASRETSLNTEAFF,TGCGCCAGCAGAGAGACCTCTTTGAACACTGAAGCTTTCTTT
TRBV7-3,many,TRBJ2-3,TRBD2,CASSSSSGGAADTQYF,TGTGCCAGCAGCTCAAGTAGCGGGGGGGCGGCTGATACGCAGTATTTT
TRBV18,.,TRBJ2-6,TRBD1,CASSGPGQGLGANVLTF,TGTGCCAGCTCAGGGCCGGGACAGGGACTGGGGGCCAACGTCCTGACTTTC
TRBV4-3,.,TRBJ2-2,TRBD2,CASSQDPSGTSGELFF,TGCGCCAGCAGCCAAGATCCTAGCGGGACTTCCGGGGAGCTGTTTTTT
TRBV5-1,.,TRBJ1-1,.,CASSWREGGTEAFF,TGCGCCAGCAGCTGGAGAGAAGGGGGCACTGAAGCTTTCTTT
TRBV4-2,many,TRBJ2-3,TRBD1,CASSQPGTGGTDTQYF,TGTGCCAGCAGCCAACCCGGGACAGGGGGCACAGATACGCAGTATTTT
TRBV29-1,.,TRBJ2-3,TRBD2,CSLEGGRGTDTQYF,TGCAGCCTGGAAGGCGGGAGAGGTACAGATACGCAGTATTTT
TRBV12-5,many,TRBJ2-3,TRBD2,CASGRSGDYTDTQYF,TGTGCTAGTGGCCGAAGCGGGGACTACACAGATACGCAGTATTTT
TRBV6-1,few,TRBJ1-6,TRBD1,CASSPGQGASYNSPLHF,TGTGCCAGCAGTCCCGGACAGGGGGCATCCTATAATTCACCCCTCCACTTT
TRBV19,.,TRBJ2-7,TRBD1,CASSIAGTGAYEQYF,TGTGCCAGTAGTATCGCCGGGACAGGAGCCTACGAGCAGTACTTC